The 9 T cell receptor beta chains in this list originate from one sample, sequenced in a study of beta chain features in type 1 diabetes. The authors reverse transcribed all of the isolated RNA, so sequencing captured expressed TCRB transcripts. TCRdb keeps only in-frame clones here, not all; method: immunoSEQ multiplex PCR. The repertoire holds roughly 260,000 clones, with over 20% as singletons. Their cognate antigens are unknown. Findings and caveats of the study: Within each of all four CD4+ subsets, Type 1 diabetes patients had TCRB CDR3s that were moderately but significantly shorter.

Sequencing used naive CD4+ T cells from blood. The receptor source for this set is a woman aged 35 to 49 with type 1 diabetes.

The V gene is TRBV11-2, the J gene TRBJ1-2; D gene uncertain. The V gene's germline CDR1 is SGHAT and CDR2 FQNNGV. With 0 bases removed from V and 5 bases from J, the gap between germline ends came to 7 bases. The CDR3 is 13 residues long. CDR3 sequence: CASSLESPYGYTF. CDR3 DNA: TGTGCCAGCAGCTTAGAATCTCCTTATGGCTACACCTTC.

This rearrangement joins TRBV7-9 to TRBJ2-3; 9 bases are shared with TRBD2. CDR3 length equals 15 residues. Germline CDR1 is SEHNR and CDR2 is FQNEAQ (reference sequence). V trimming: 5 bases; J trimming: 1 base; junction bases outside the gene matches: 4. The CDR3 bases are TGTGCCAGCAGCATTTCTAGCGGGGGCACAGATACGCAGTATTTT. This encodes CASSISSGGTDTQYF.

This clone showed up just a few times. V usage is TRBV29-1 and J usage is TRBJ2-7; TRBD1 agrees at 7 bases. CDR1 is SQVTM and CDR2 is ANQGSEA in the germline V gene. With V trimmed by 4 bases and J by 0 bases, 3 bases remained unmatched. The CDR3 has 13 residues. The DNA for the CDR3 is TGCAGCGTTGTTCGGGACAGCTCCTACGAGCAGTACTTC. It encodes CSVVRDSSYEQYF.

This chain links TRBV7-9 with TRBJ2-1; TRBD1 matches 7 bases. The CDR3 totals 13 residues. The germline CDR1 and CDR2 sequences are SEHNR and FQNEAQ (reference sequence). The DNA for the CDR3 is TGTGCTAGCCGGGACAGCTCCTACAATGAGCAGTTCTTC. It encodes CASRDSSYNEQFF.

The CDR3: CASSQAEGGTAYEQYF. The CDR3 DNA is TGCGCCAGCAGCCAAGCCGAAGGGGGGACAGCCTACGAGCAGTACTTC. The rearrangement uses TRBV4-3 and TRBJ2-5; TRBD1 might be the D (7 bases). The J call is doubtful: the DNA matches TRBJ2-7 better. The germline V gene has CDR1 LGHNA and CDR2 YSLEER. This CDR3 is 16 amino acids long.

This clone was found a few times. The J gene is TRBJ2-4, the V gene TRBV25-1; 11 nucleotides line up with TRBD1. The germline CDR1 and CDR2 sequences are MGHDK and SYGVNS. V lost 5 bases to trimming and J lost 9 bases; unmatched junction nucleotides: 3. This CDR3 has 13 residues. CDR3 nucleotides: TGTGCCAGCAGTTGGGGACAGGGGGGCATTCAGTACTTC. It is translated as CASSWGQGGIQYF.

The genes are TRBV10-3 and TRBJ2-1, with D perhaps matching TRBD1 (5 bases). This CDR3 spans 15 amino acids. CDR1 ENHRY and CDR2 SYGVKD come from the germline V gene. Deletions cut 3 bases from V and 6 bases from J, with 15 bases between. DNA of the CDR3: TGTGCCATCAGTGATTATGAGACAGTCACCAATGAGCAGTTCTTC. As protein: CAISDYETVTNEQFF.

The sample holds a few counts of this clone. The chain has TRBV15 and TRBJ2-2; 9 bases are a match to TRBD2. The CDR3 is 15 amino acids. In germline, CDR1 is LNHNV, CDR2 YYDKDF (reference sequence). Trimming took 3 bases from V and 7 from J; bases not matched to a gene: 6. Written as DNA, the CDR3 is TGTGCCACCAGCAGCGAACTAGCGGGCGGCGGGGAGCTGTTTTTT. This gives the protein CATSSELAGGGELFF.

V usage is TRBV18 and J usage is TRBJ2-2; D not certain. The CDR3 runs to 14 residues. The germline V gene encodes CDR1 KGHSH and CDR2 LQKENI. The V end was cut by 2 bases, the J end by 6 bases, with 10 bases between. The CDR3 loop is CASSPFESPGELFF. In nucleotides, the CDR3 is TGTGCCAGCTCACCATTCGAGTCTCCCGGGGAGCTGTTTTTT. Supplemented by reference TRBV18 and TRBJ2-2, the full variable domain reads NAGVMQNPRHLVRRRGQEARLRCSPMKGHSHVYWYRQLPEEGLKFMVYLQKENIIDESGMPKERFSAEFPKEGPSILRIQQVVRGDSAAYFCASSPFESPGELFFGEGSRLTVL.